Shown below are 2 T cell receptor beta chains from a single sample sequenced in a study of OX40 agonist ivuxolimab in advanced cancers. Repertoires were generated with immunoSEQ multiplex PCR, while TCRdb's copy carries only in-frame clones and drops some. The sample records about 110,000 clones, approximately 90% being singletons. This sample comprised CD4+ or CD8+ T cells sorted from blood, obtained in a trial of the OX40 agonist ivuxolimab. The origin of the receptors is an adult with an advanced solid tumor such as melanoma, head and neck, liver or kidney cancer.

The rearrangement links TRBV25-1 to TRBJ1-6; D unresolved. CDR1 MGHDK and CDR2 SYGVNS come from the germline V gene. The V and J ends lost 3 bases and 7 bases respectively, with 4 bases between them. CDR3 length: 12 residues. The CDR3 DNA reads TGTGCCAGCAGTGATCCGAATTCACCCCTCCACTTT. It encodes CASSDPNSPLHF.

Concerning this clone itself: A junction boundary mismatches the germline segment, possibly from a read error. This rearrangement joins TRBV14 to TRBJ2-1, with 12 bases fitting TRBD1. Germline CDR1 and CDR2: SGHDN and FVKESK. The CDR3 contains 13 residues. The CDR3 protein is CASSKELGQGAFF. The CDR3 bases are TGTGCCAGCAGCAAAGAGTTGGGACAGGGGGCGTTCTTC. Complete variable domain (other parts from reference TRBV14 and TRBJ2-1): EAGVTQFPSHSVIEKGQTVTLRCDPISGHDNLYWYRRVMGKEIKFLLHFVKESKQDESGMPNNRFLAERTGGTYSTLKVQPAELEDSGVYFCASSKELGQGAFFGPGTRLTVL.